Presented here are 20 T cell receptor beta chains from one specimen sequenced in a study of control samples from healthy donors and cancer patients. Generated by immunoSEQ multiplex PCR, the TCRdb table keeps only in-frame clones and is missing some. The data hold approximately 100,000 clones, with around nine tenths observed a single time. Sequencing was done on a sample of blood. The source is a man aged 30 to 39 in good health.

V usage is TRBV4-1 and J usage is TRBJ1-4, with D uncertain. V shed 0 bases and J shed 6 bases, with 14 bases lying between them. The V gene's germline CDR1 is MGHRA and CDR2 YSYEKL. CDR3 size: 16 residues. This CDR3 reads CASSQEMGSFDEKLFF. CDR3 nucleotides: TGCGCCAGCAGCCAAGAAATGGGGAGTTTCGATGAAAAACTGTTTTTT.

The V and J genes are TRBV7-2 and TRBJ2-5; possible D gene TRBD2, 5 bases. V gave up 1 base and J gave up 1 base, with 13 bases separating them. CDR3 size: 16 residues. Germline-derived CDR1 and CDR2 are SGHTA and FQGNSA. CDR3 sequence reads: CASSLGAKRTQETQYF. CDR3 coding DNA: TGTGCCAGCAGCTTAGGGGCAAAGCGGACCCAAGAGACCCAGTACTTC.

This chain uses TRBV2 with TRBJ1-2; no firm D call. V was trimmed by 4 bases and J by 6 bases, leaving 3 bases between them. CDR1 and CDR2 (germline): SNHLY, FYNNEI. CDR3 length equals 10 residues. The CDR3 DNA reads as TGTGCCAGCAGTGTGGATGGCTACACCTTC. Translation: CASSVDGYTF. Drawing the rest from reference TRBV2 and TRBJ1-2, the complete variable domain is EPEVTQTPSHQVTQMGQEVILRCVPISNHLYFYWYRQILGQKVEFLVSFYNNEISEKSEIFDDQFSVERPDGSNFTLKIRSTKLEDSAMYFCASSVDGYTFGSGTRLTVV.

V gene TRBV10-1 combines with J gene TRBJ2-7, with D tentatively TRBD2 (5 bases). V lost 6 bases to trimming and J lost 2 bases, with 23 bases between them. Per germline, CDR1 WNHNN and CDR2 SYGVQD (reference sequence). CDR3 size: 17 residues. The CDR3 region is CASSSPKRGFPTYEQYV. DNA for the CDR3: TGCGCCAGCAGCTCCCCTAAGCGAGGGTTCCCTACCTACGAGCAGTACGTC.

This clone was picked up one time. The J gene is TRBJ1-2, the V gene TRBV13, with 9 bases fitting TRBD1. V lost 3 bases to trimming and J lost 4 bases; unmatched junction nucleotides: 9. The CDR3 has 16 residues. CDR1 is PRHDT and CDR2 is FYEKMQ in the germline V gene (reference sequence). DNA for the CDR3: TGTGCCAGCAGCTTTACCGGGACAGGGCAGATCTATGGCTACACCTTC. It translates to CASSFTGTGQIYGYTF.

The gene calls are TRBV24-1 and TRBJ2-1; the match to TRBD1 covers 9 bases. Germline lookup yields CDR1 KGHDR and CDR2 SFDVKD. The CDR3 runs to 16 residues. The V segment lost 3 bases and the J segment 6 bases; nucleotides outside the gene matches: 8. The CDR3 DNA reads as TGTGCCACCAGTGATCGCCCGGGACAGGGCGCCAATGAGCAGTTCTTC. Encoded protein: CATSDRPGQGANEQFF.

The CDR3 bases are TGTGCCGGGACCCATAAGGGTCGGGATCAGCCCCAGCATTTT. Its protein product is CAGTHKGRDQPQHF. The chain joins TRBV30 to TRBJ1-5; the D gene is possibly TRBD1 (5 bases). Germline assignment: CDR1 GTSNPN and CDR2 SVGIG (reference sequence). V gave up 8 bases and J gave up 5 bases, with 19 bases separating them. CDR3 size: 14 residues.

The chain recombines TRBV3-1 (or the pseudogene TRBV3-2) with TRBJ2-1, with D possibly matching TRBD1 (7 bases). CDR1 and CDR2 (germline): LGHDT, YNNKEL (reference sequence). V shed 0 bases and J shed 6 bases, with 18 bases lying between them. This CDR3 is built from 17 residues. The CDR3 loop is CASSQDLVRGTRNEQFF. The DNA for the CDR3 is TGTGCCAGCAGCCAAGATCTGGTCAGGGGGACTCGCAATGAGCAGTTCTTC.

The rearrangement links TRBV2 to TRBJ2-1, with TRBD1 matching 7 bases. The germline V gene encodes CDR1 SNHLY and CDR2 FYNNEI. V dropped 11 bases and J dropped 2; count of bases not matched to a gene: 6. CDR3 length: 13 residues. The CDR3 loop reads CAGTGATYNEQFF. The CDR3 DNA reads as TGTGCCGGTACAGGGGCCACCTACAATGAGCAGTTCTTC.

This sequence joins TRBV11-1 and TRBJ1-2; tentative D call: TRBD1 (5 bases). The V gene's germline CDR1 is SGHAT and CDR2 FQDESV (reference sequence). Trimming left V 5 bases short and J 5 bases short, with 18 bases between. The CDR3 covers 15 residues. CDR3 nucleotides: TGTGCCAGCAGCCCAGGGAGTCTAAAAGGGTATGGCTACACCTTC. It codes for CASSPGSLKGYGYTF.

V is TRBV18 and J is TRBJ2-5; 11 nucleotides line up with TRBD2. Germline CDR1 and CDR2: KGHSH and LQKENI. The junction had 0 bases not matched to a gene; V was cut back by 3 bases and J by 3 bases. This CDR3 comprises 14 residues. The CDR3 nucleotides read TGTGCCAGCTCACCGGGACTAGCGGAAGAGACCCAGTACTTC. Translation: CASSPGLAEETQYF. The whole variable domain, filled in from reference TRBV18 and TRBJ2-5, reads NAGVMQNPRHLVRRRGQEARLRCSPMKGHSHVYWYRQLPEEGLKFMVYLQKENIIDESGMPKERFSAEFPKEGPSILRIQQVVRGDSAAYFCASSPGLAEETQYFGPGTRLLVL.

V and J are TRBV7-9 and TRBJ1-6, with a weak D call TRBD1 (5 bases). V lost 3 bases and J 6 bases, leaving 9 bases between the germline ends. The CDR3 is 14 residues long. CDR1 is SEHNR and CDR2 is FQNEAQ in the germline V gene (reference sequence). CDR3 coding DNA: TGTGCCAGCAGCTTTGGGACCCTTAATTCACCCCTCCACTTT. Translating it yields CASSFGTLNSPLHF.

This clone was seen a handful of times. This chain links TRBV27 with TRBJ2-7; TRBD1 matches 11 bases. Unmatched junction bases numbered 4, after V lost 5 bases and J lost 4 bases. From germline, CDR1 is MNHEY and CDR2 SMNVEV (reference sequence). CDR3 length: 14 residues. This chain's CDR3 is CASSRGTGGYEQYF. Written as DNA, the CDR3 is TGTGCCAGCAGTCGTGGGACAGGGGGGTACGAGCAGTACTTC.

The chain uses TRBV5-1 and TRBJ1-6, with D maybe TRBD1 (5 bases). Trimming left V 0 bases short and J 2 bases short, with 9 bases between. This CDR3 has 16 amino acids. Germline V gene sequence: CDR1 SGHRS, CDR2 YFSETQ. The CDR3 nucleotides read TGCGCCAGCAGCTTGGGGGCGGGGGCCTATAATTCACCCCTCCACTTT. Its protein is CASSLGAGAYNSPLHF.

This chain uses TRBV29-1 with TRBJ2-7; TRBD1 might be the D (6 bases). CDR3 length: 14 residues. V was shortened by 6 bases and J by 0 bases, with 15 bases between the two germline ends. Germline loops: CDR1 SQVTM, CDR2 ANQGSEA. In DNA, the CDR3 is TGCAGCGTAGAGGACAGATTGAGCTCCTACGAGCAGTACTTC. This gives the protein CSVEDRLSSYEQYF.

CDR3 region: CASSLFRRGNTF. The DNA for the CDR3 is TGTGCCAGCAGCTTGTTCCGTCGTGGTAACACCTTC. The chain carries TRBV5-6 and TRBJ1-2, with D uncertain. Trimming took 1 base from V and 12 from J, leaving 13 bases between them. Germline V gives CDR1 SGHDT, CDR2 YYEEEE. The CDR3 has 12 residues.

The gene calls are TRBV25-1 and TRBJ2-3; no firm D call. Germline assignment: CDR1 MGHDK and CDR2 SYGVNS. The length of the CDR3 is 17 residues. V dropped 0 bases and J dropped 4 bases, with 17 bases sitting between them. In nucleotides, the CDR3 is TGTGCCAGCAGTGAATATCTCGACTTTGATAGGGCAGATACGCAGTATTTT. This gives the protein CASSEYLDFDRADTQYF.

The genes are TRBV30 and TRBJ2-7; TRBD2 matches 9 bases. The CDR3 has 15 amino acids. Germline V gives CDR1 GTSNPN, CDR2 SVGIG (reference sequence). With 3 bases clipped from V and 6 bases from J, the junction kept 12 bases outside the gene matches. The CDR3 reads CAWSPREGGFSEQYV. The CDR3 DNA reads as TGTGCCTGGAGCCCGCGGGAGGGGGGGTTTTCCGAGCAGTACGTC.

The V call is TRBV15, the J call TRBJ2-7; D remains ambiguous. The germline gives CDR1 LNHNV, CDR2 YYDKDF (reference sequence). V gave up 5 bases and J gave up 2 bases, with 13 bases separating them. The CDR3 extends over 14 amino acids. The CDR3 region is CATSPFGIAYEQYF. The DNA for the CDR3 is TGTGCCACCAGCCCCTTTGGGATAGCCTACGAGCAGTACTTC.

The gene calls are TRBV27 and TRBJ2-1, with 9 nucleotides matching TRBD2. The germline V gene encodes CDR1 MNHEY and CDR2 SMNVEV (reference sequence). This CDR3 comprises 15 residues. With V trimmed by 3 bases and J by 3 bases, 3 bases remained unmatched. CDR3 region: CASSFQTSGYNEQFF. The CDR3 coding sequence is TGTGCCAGCAGTTTCCAGACTAGCGGCTACAATGAGCAGTTCTTC.